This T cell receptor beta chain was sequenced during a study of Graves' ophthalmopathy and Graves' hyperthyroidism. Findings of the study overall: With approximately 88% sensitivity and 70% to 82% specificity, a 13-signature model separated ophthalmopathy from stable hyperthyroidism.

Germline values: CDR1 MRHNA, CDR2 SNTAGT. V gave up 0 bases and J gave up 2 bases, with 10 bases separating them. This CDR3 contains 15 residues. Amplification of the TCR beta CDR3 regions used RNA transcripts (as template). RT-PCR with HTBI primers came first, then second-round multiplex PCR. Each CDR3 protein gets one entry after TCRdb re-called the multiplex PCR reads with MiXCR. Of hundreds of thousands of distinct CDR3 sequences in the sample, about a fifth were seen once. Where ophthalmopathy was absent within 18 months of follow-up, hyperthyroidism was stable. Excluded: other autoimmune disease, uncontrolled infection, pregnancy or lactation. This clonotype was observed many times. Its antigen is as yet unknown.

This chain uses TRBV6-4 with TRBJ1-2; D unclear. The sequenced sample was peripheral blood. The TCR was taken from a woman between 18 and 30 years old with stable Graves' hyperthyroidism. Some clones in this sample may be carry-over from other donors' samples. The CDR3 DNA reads TGTGCCAGCAGTGACTCGGGCGGAACGAACTATGGCTACACCTTC. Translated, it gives CASSDSGGTNYGYTF.